These 23 T cell receptor beta chains originate from one sample sequenced in a study of technical replicates of blood from a few donors. The protocol was immunoSEQ multiplex PCR, while the TCRdb copy is restricted to in-frame clones and leaves out a portion. The top ten clones hold 4% to 5% of a sample with 70,000 or so clones, approximately 89% of them seen once. Sequencing was carried out using PBMCs. Receptor source: a human donor in good health. Some clones in this sample may be carry-over from other donors' samples.

The chain joins TRBV29-1 to TRBJ2-1, with TRBD1 identical over 8 bases. CDR1 SQVTM and CDR2 ANQGSEA come from the germline V gene. The CDR3 totals 15 residues. Trimming removed 0 bases from V and 2 bases from J; junction bases left unmatched: 3. CDR3 nucleotides: TGCAGCGTTGAAGACCAGGGGGCCCCCTACAATGAGCAGTTCTTC. Translated, it gives CSVEDQGAPYNEQFF.

This chain joins TRBV10-1 and TRBJ2-3; 9 nucleotides agree with TRBD2. V dropped 3 bases and J dropped 6; count of bases not matched to a gene: 10. The length of the CDR3 is 16 residues. In germline, CDR1 is WNHNN, CDR2 SYGVQD (reference sequence). Here the CDR3 DNA reads TGCGCCAGCAGTGACCTCTGGGGCGGGAGGGTTGATACGCAGTATTTT. Translating it yields CASSDLWGGRVDTQYF.

J is TRBJ1-3 and V is TRBV6-5; 7 bases align to TRBD1. The CDR3 has 15 amino acids. V gave up 6 bases and J gave up 4 bases; unmatched junction bases: 9. Germline V CDR1 and CDR2: MNHEY, SVGAGI. The CDR3: CASRTDRVRGNTIYF. In nucleotides, the CDR3 is TGTGCCAGCAGAACCGACAGGGTGCGAGGAAACACCATATATTTT.

This clone was counted between two and nine times. The V and J genes are TRBV4-1 and TRBJ2-3; no firm D call. The germline V and J ends were trimmed by 4 bases and 5 bases, with 13 bases remaining between them. The CDR3 extends over 14 amino acids. Germline CDR1 is MGHRA and CDR2 is YSYEKL. The CDR3: CASSLTRVGDTQYF. For the CDR3, the DNA is TGCGCCAGCAGCCTAACGCGAGTCGGAGATACGCAGTATTTT.

The rearrangement links TRBV7-6 to TRBJ2-7, with 8 bases identical to TRBD1. The V gene end was trimmed by 5 bases and the J gene end by 3 bases; junction bases not matched to a gene: 9. The CDR3 length is 15 residues. CDR1 and CDR2 from the germline V gene are SGHVS and FNYEAQ. CDR3 amino acids: CASSPGQGSYYEQYF. The CDR3 coding sequence is TGTGCCAGCAGCCCAGGACAGGGAAGTTACTACGAGCAGTACTTC.

This chain links TRBV4-2 with TRBJ1-1; D possibly corresponds to TRBD1 (5 bases). CDR1 LGHNA and CDR2 YNFKEQ come from the germline V gene. The V end was cut by 5 bases, the J end by 1 base, with 8 bases between. This CDR3 is built from 13 residues. The CDR3 DNA sequence: TGTGCCAGCAGCTCGACAGCGAACACTGAAGCTTTCTTT. The encoded protein is CASSSTANTEAFF.

Only one count was recorded for this clone. This chain joins TRBV6-5 and TRBJ2-2; 11 bases agree with TRBD2. The CDR3 is made up of 15 amino acids. With 6 bases clipped from V and 4 bases from J, the junction kept 4 bases outside the gene matches. Germline V gene sequence: CDR1 MNHEY, CDR2 SVGAGI. CDR3 sequence (DNA): TGTGCCAGCAGATTAGCGGGGGGGCGCACCGGGGAGCTGTTTTTT. Amino acids: CASRLAGGRTGELFF.

This clone has only a few counts. CDR3 in amino acids: CASSQQGVGNQPQHF. The CDR3 coding sequence is TGCGCCAGCAGCCAACAGGGGGTGGGCAATCAGCCCCAGCATTTT. The V gene is TRBV4-1, the J gene TRBJ1-5; 7 bases match TRBD1. The V gene end was trimmed by 2 bases and the J gene end by 2 bases; junction bases not matched to a gene: 3. Germline V CDR1 and CDR2: MGHRA, YSYEKL. The CDR3 totals 15 residues.

The chain carries TRBV4-2 and TRBJ2-4; 10 bases line up with TRBD2. Germline V gene data show CDR1 as LGHNA and CDR2 as YNFKEQ. This CDR3 is built from 22 residues. Trimming took 0 bases from V and 0 from J; bases not matched to a gene: 17. As DNA, the CDR3 is TGTGCCAGCAGCCAAGATTCCGCACAACTAGCGGGAAGGGGGTTAGCCAAAAACATTCAGTACTTC. Amino acid sequence: CASSQDSAQLAGRGLAKNIQYF.

The chain joins TRBV27 to TRBJ1-3, with D possibly matching TRBD1 (5 bases). Trimming removed 5 bases from V and 1 base from J, with 9 bases in between. The CDR3 contains 14 residues. Germline V gene lookup returns CDR1 MNHEY and CDR2 SMNVEV (reference sequence). The CDR3 loop is CASSPGRSGNTIYF. As DNA, the CDR3 is TGTGCCAGCAGTCCAGGGAGGTCTGGAAACACCATATATTTT.

The V call is TRBV19, the J call TRBJ1-4; D is unresolved. V gave up 2 bases and J gave up 5 bases, with 6 bases separating them. The CDR3 is made up of 13 amino acids. The V gene's germline CDR1 is LNHDA and CDR2 SQIVND (reference sequence). The CDR3 DNA reads TGTGCCAGTAGTATATGGAGAAATGAAAAACTGTTTTTT. Its translation is CASSIWRNEKLFF.

The chain couples TRBV6-5 to TRBJ2-5; 7 bases map to TRBD1. The J call may be in error: the DNA end matches TRBJ2-7 better. This CDR3 has 14 amino acids. Germline V gene sequence: CDR1 MNHEY, CDR2 SVGAGI. CDR3 loop: CASSPDRDIYEQYF. The CDR3 DNA reads TGTGCCAGCAGTCCTGACAGGGACATTTACGAGCAGTACTTC.

The V gene is TRBV7-9, the J gene TRBJ2-3; 9 bases line up with TRBD2. Germline CDR1 is SEHNR and CDR2 is FQNEAQ (reference sequence). V lost 5 bases to trimming and J lost 0 bases; unmatched junction nucleotides: 15. The CDR3 runs to 19 residues. CDR3 sequence: CASSHSGLREGLSTDTQYF. CDR3 DNA sequence: TGTGCCAGCAGCCACAGTGGGTTGCGGGAGGGCCTTAGCACAGATACGCAGTATTTT.

The chain combines TRBV7-9 with TRBJ2-7; no clear D gene. The CDR3 consists of 10 residues. From germline, CDR1 is SEHNR and CDR2 FQNEAQ (reference sequence). V dropped 5 bases and J dropped 5 bases, with 4 bases sitting between them. CDR3 sequence (DNA): TGTGCCAGCAGCGGCCACGAGCAGTACTTC. Translating gives CASSGHEQYF. Full variable domain (rest looked up from reference TRBV7-9 and TRBJ2-7): DTGVSQNPRHKITKRGQNVTFRCDPISEHNRLYWYRQTLGQGPEFLTYFQNEAQLEKSRLLSDRFSAERPKGSFSTLEIQRTEQGDSAMYLCASSGHEQYFGPGTRLTVT.

The genes are TRBV5-1 and TRBJ1-1, with a weak D call TRBD1 (5 bases). From germline, CDR1 is SGHRS and CDR2 YFSETQ. Trimming shortened V by 7 bases and J by 2 bases, and 12 bases separated the two germline ends. The CDR3 covers 13 residues. Written as DNA, the CDR3 is TGCGCCAGCGGGGCAGGCCTTAACACTGAAGCTTTCTTT. This gives the protein CASGAGLNTEAFF.

This clone was observed a single time. J is TRBJ2-4 and V is TRBV7-2, with 8 bases aligning to TRBD2. The CDR3 sequence is 12 residues long. The germline CDR1 and CDR2 sequences are SGHTA and FQGNSA. V trimming: 11 bases; J trimming: 8 bases; junction bases outside the gene matches: 8. The CDR3 here is CAERGAGDIQYF. In DNA form, the CDR3 reads TGTGCCGAGCGGGGAGCGGGGGACATTCAGTACTTC.

This chain links TRBV4-2 with TRBJ2-1; 8 bases are a match to TRBD2. The CDR3 consists of 16 residues. From germline, CDR1 is LGHNA and CDR2 YNFKEQ. The junction had 15 bases not matched to a gene; V was cut back by 5 bases and J by 9 bases. CDR3 in amino acids: CASSSPRGAGGSEQFF. The DNA for the CDR3 is TGTGCCAGCAGCTCCCCTCGGGGCGCGGGAGGATCTGAGCAGTTCTTC.

J is TRBJ1-3 and V is TRBV19; D may be TRBD1 (5 bases). Per germline, CDR1 LNHDA and CDR2 SQIVND (reference sequence). V was clipped by 6 bases and J by 0 bases, with 12 bases between them. The CDR3 has 15 residues. The CDR3: CASSTRQRSGNTIYF. The CDR3 DNA reads as TGTGCCAGTAGCACGCGACAGCGCTCTGGAAACACCATATATTTT.

This chain uses TRBV7-9 with TRBJ1-3; D call uncertain. Germline CDR1 and CDR2: SEHNR and FQNEAQ (reference sequence). The CDR3 contains 15 residues. The V end lost 1 base, the J end lost 1 base, and 8 bases lay between the germline ends. CDR3 bases: TGTGCCAGCAGCTTAGGGGCAGAATCTGGAAACACCATATATTTT. This gives the protein CASSLGAESGNTIYF.

V and J are TRBV7-8 and TRBJ2-1; 7 nucleotides agree with TRBD2. V lost 1 base, J lost 5 bases, and 5 bases stayed unmatched. Germline loops: CDR1 SGHVS, CDR2 FQNEAQ. CDR3 size: 15 residues. The CDR3, as DNA: TGTGCCAGCAGCTTAGTGGGGGGGGGACACAATGAGCAGTTCTTC. Protein product: CASSLVGGGHNEQFF.

The chain has TRBV5-4 and TRBJ2-7; perhaps TRBD1 as D (6 bases). The germline V and J ends were trimmed by 5 bases and 0 bases, with 12 bases remaining between them. Germline V gives CDR1 SGHNT, CDR2 YYREEE (reference sequence). The CDR3 is 14 amino acids. CDR3 in amino acids: CASRPDSASYEQYF. In DNA form, the CDR3 reads TGTGCCAGCAGACCGGACAGTGCCTCCTACGAGCAGTACTTC.

V is TRBV7-2 and J is TRBJ2-7, with no clear D. V lost 1 base, J lost 4 bases, and 11 bases lay in between. Germline V gene data show CDR1 as SGHTA and CDR2 as FQGNSA. The CDR3 runs to 14 residues. Written as DNA, the CDR3 is TGTGCCAGCAGCTTAGGTCCTTTCTTGTACGAGCAGTACTTC. Residues: CASSLGPFLYEQYF. Together with reference TRBV7-2 and TRBJ2-7, the CDR3 gives the full variable domain: GAGVSQSPSNKVTEKGKDVELRCDPISGHTALYWYRQSLGQGLEFLIYFQGNSAPDKSGLPSDRFSAERTGGSVSTLTIQRTQQEDSAVYLCASSLGPFLYEQYFGPGTRLTVT.

This clone has a handful of counts. The chain has TRBV27 and TRBJ1-5, with 9 bases lining up with TRBD1. Trimming cost V 6 bases and J 6 bases; bases outside gene matches: 9. Per germline, CDR1 MNHEY and CDR2 SMNVEV (reference sequence). The CDR3 extends over 15 amino acids. This CDR3 reads CASRIGTGLGQPQHF. The CDR3, as DNA: TGTGCCAGCAGAATAGGGACAGGGCTAGGTCAGCCCCAGCATTTT.